These 15 T cell receptor beta chains came from one sample sequenced in a study of blood T cell repertoires in COVID-19. Clones were sequenced by immunoSEQ multiplex PCR, and TCRdb holds only the in-frame ones, with some missing. The top ten clones hold 1% to 1.5% of a sample with 200,000 to 250,000 clones, just over 90% of them seen once. The sequenced sample consisted of peripheral blood. The receptors shown here come from a man aged 30-40 years with acute or convalescent COVID-19.

V is TRBV24-1 and J is TRBJ2-3; 8 positions match TRBD2. Unmatched junction bases numbered 4, after V lost 4 bases and J lost 2 bases. Germline loops: CDR1 KGHDR, CDR2 SFDVKD. The CDR3 is 15 residues long. For the CDR3, the DNA is TGTGCCACCAGTGACCAGCGGGAGCTCACAGATACGCAGTATTTT. Residues: CATSDQRELTDTQYF.

The chain has TRBV6-2 or TRBV6-3 and TRBJ2-7; 8 nucleotides align to TRBD2. V dropped 7 bases and J dropped 2; count of bases not matched to a gene: 13. This CDR3 region has 16 residues. In germline, CDR1 is MNHEY, CDR2 SVGEGT. DNA for the CDR3: TGTGCCAGCACCCCACGGGCCACCGGGAGGGCCTACGAGCAGTACTTC. Translated: CASTPRATGRAYEQYF.

Only a few counts were recorded for this clone. The chain recombines TRBV5-6 with TRBJ2-3, with 12 bases identical to TRBD1. The trim removed 0 bases at V and 6 bases at J, leaving 2 bases unmatched. The CDR3 contains 15 residues. Per the germline V gene, CDR1 is SGHDT and CDR2 is YYEEEE. The CDR3 reads CASSLAGTGGDTQYF. The DNA for the CDR3 is TGTGCCAGCAGCTTGGCCGGGACAGGGGGCGATACGCAGTATTTT.

V gene TRBV5-1 combines with J gene TRBJ1-1; D ambiguous. The CDR3 spans 16 residues. CDR1 is SGHRS, CDR2 YFSETQ, per germline. Trimming took 7 bases from V and 2 from J, leaving 21 bases between them. As DNA, the CDR3 is TGCGCCAGCTCAAGCGATGTTATAGGCAGCAACACTGAAGCTTTCTTT. This gives the protein CASSSDVIGSNTEAFF.

V is TRBV7-2 and J is TRBJ2-6, with D tentatively TRBD1 (6 bases). CDR1 is SGHTA, CDR2 FQGNSA, per germline. The germline V and J ends were trimmed by 3 bases and 1 base, with 7 bases remaining between them. The CDR3 is 15 residues long. CDR3 nucleotide sequence: TGTGCCAGCAGCTTTGACAGGTCTGGGGCCAACGTCCTGACTTTC. Translated: CASSFDRSGANVLTF.

The chain uses TRBV5-1 and TRBJ2-7, with 7 positions matching TRBD2. The V gene end was trimmed by 0 bases and the J gene end by 1 base; junction bases not matched to a gene: 4. CDR3 size: 15 residues. Germline loops: CDR1 SGHRS, CDR2 YFSETQ. CDR3 in amino acids: CASSLGGTTSYEQYF. The CDR3, as DNA: TGCGCCAGCAGCTTGGGGGGGACTACTTCCTACGAGCAGTACTTC. The full variable domain, with the rest looked up from reference TRBV5-1 and TRBJ2-7, is KAGVTQTPRYLIKTRGQQVTLSCSPISGHRSVSWYQQTPGQGLQFLFEYFSETQRNKGNFPGRFSGRQFSNSRSEMNVSTLELGDSALYLCASSLGGTTSYEQYFGPGTRLTVT.

The chain recombines TRBV27 with TRBJ2-1, with 8 bases aligning to TRBD1. The CDR3 runs to 15 residues. The germline gives CDR1 MNHEY, CDR2 SMNVEV (reference sequence). The V gene end was trimmed by 6 bases and the J gene end by 7 bases; junction bases not matched to a gene: 11. The CDR3 DNA sequence: TGTGCCAGCAGCCCGGGACAGGCATCCGTAAATGAGCAGTTCTTC. This codes for CASSPGQASVNEQFF.

The rearrangement uses TRBV9 and TRBJ1-2, with D possibly being TRBD1 (6 bases). CDR1 and CDR2 (germline): SGDLS, YYNGEE. V was trimmed by 4 bases and J by 7 bases, leaving 20 bases between them. This CDR3 contains 15 residues. CDR3 residues: CASSLQGIQTSGYTF. The DNA for the CDR3 is TGTGCCAGCAGCCTCCAGGGGATCCAAACAAGTGGCTACACCTTC.

This sequence joins TRBV5-5 and TRBJ1-1; the D gene is possibly TRBD1 (6 bases). Germline V gene lookup returns CDR1 SGHKS and CDR2 YYEKEE (reference sequence). Trimming took 2 bases from V and 3 from J, leaving 14 bases between them. The CDR3 totals 15 residues. Here the CDR3 DNA reads TGTGCCAGCAGCTTTGGTGGGGCAGGGGACACTGAAGCTTTCTTT. Residues: CASSFGGAGDTEAFF. The variable domain in full, with the rest retrieved from reference TRBV5-5 and TRBJ1-1, is DAGVTQSPTHLIKTRGQQVTLRCSPISGHKSVSWYQQVLGQGPQFIFQYYEKEERGRGNFPDRFSARQFPNYSSELNVNALLLGDSALYLCASSFGGAGDTEAFFGQGTRLTVV.

V is TRBV4-1 and J is TRBJ1-2, with TRBD1 matching 12 bases. J lost 7 bases, V lost 2 bases, and 17 bases had no gene match. Germline V gives CDR1 MGHRA, CDR2 YSYEKL. The CDR3 is made up of 19 amino acids. The DNA for the CDR3 is TGCGCCAGCAGCCAACGGGTATTGGGACAGGGGGCTCGAAGCAGTGGCTACACCTTC. Translated: CASSQRVLGQGARSSGYTF.

The chain joins TRBV6-5 to TRBJ2-7, with 9 positions matching TRBD2. The CDR3 runs to 16 residues. CDR1 and CDR2 (germline): MNHEY, SVGAGI. V gave up 1 base and J gave up 5 bases; unmatched junction bases: 9. The DNA of the CDR3 is TGTGCCAGCAGTTACTTAATGACTAGCGGTTCGAACGAGCAGTACTTC. It yields the protein CASSYLMTSGSNEQYF.

The J gene is TRBJ2-2, the V gene TRBV11-1, with D possibly TRBD2 on 5 matching bases. The length of the CDR3 is 15 residues. The germline V and J ends were trimmed by 5 bases and 6 bases, with 16 bases remaining between them. CDR1 is SGHAT and CDR2 is FQDESV in the germline V gene (reference sequence). CDR3 amino acids: CASSPNKVGAGELFF. The CDR3 bases are TGTGCCAGCAGCCCAAATAAAGTCGGGGCCGGGGAGCTGTTTTTT.

The chain recombines TRBV23-1 with TRBJ2-2; the D gene is possibly TRBD2 (6 bases). TRBV23-1 is classed as an ORF, of uncertain function. The V and J ends lost 9 bases and 0 bases respectively, with 8 bases between them. The CDR3 is 13 amino acids. CDR3 sequence: CARPGANTGELFF. CDR3 nucleotide sequence: TGCGCCAGGCCGGGGGCGAACACCGGGGAGCTGTTTTTT.

This rearrangement joins TRBV27 to TRBJ1-2, with 9 bases lining up with TRBD1. Trimming removed 3 bases from V and 6 bases from J; junction bases left unmatched: 8. The germline CDR1 and CDR2 sequences are MNHEY and SMNVEV (reference sequence). The CDR3 is 15 amino acids. CDR3 nucleotides: TGTGCCAGCAGTTTCCATGGAGGGGACAGGGATGGCTACACCTTC. Translated: CASSFHGGDRDGYTF.

The chain is built from TRBV5-5 and TRBJ1-3; D is ambiguous. The length of the CDR3 is 15 residues. Germline loops: CDR1 SGHKS, CDR2 YYEKEE (reference sequence). Trimming stripped 4 bases from V and 4 bases from J, with 15 bases between. DNA for the CDR3: TGTGCCAGCAGCGACTACGGAGGAGTAGGAAACACCATATATTTT. It encodes CASSDYGGVGNTIYF.